Following are 21 T cell receptor beta chains from one sample sequenced in a study of blood T cell repertoires in COVID-19. Measured with immunoSEQ multiplex PCR; TCRdb has only the in-frame clones, and not every one. Here the sample spans roughly 140,000 clones, approximately 90% being singletons. Input material: peripheral blood. These TCRs come from a woman aged 55-75 years with active COVID-19.

The chain uses TRBV3-1 (or the pseudogene TRBV3-2) and TRBJ1-2, with 10 nucleotides matching TRBD1. Germline V gene sequence: CDR1 LGHDT, CDR2 YNNKEL (reference sequence). With 6 bases clipped from V and 8 bases from J, the junction kept 6 bases outside the gene matches. This CDR3 has 13 residues. CDR3 sequence: CASRPDRGRGYTF. In DNA form, the CDR3 reads TGTGCCAGCAGGCCGGACAGGGGGAGAGGCTACACCTTC.

This chain uses TRBV6-2 or TRBV6-3 with TRBJ2-7; no definite D call. The CDR3 sequence is 17 residues long. The ends were cut back, 2 bases at V and 0 bases at J, with 17 bases in the middle. Per the germline V gene, CDR1 is MNHEY and CDR2 is SVGEGT. The CDR3 loop reads CASSYHPAGQNSYEQYF. For the CDR3, the DNA is TGTGCCAGCAGTTACCACCCTGCTGGGCAAAACTCCTACGAGCAGTACTTC.

The V call is TRBV29-1, the J call TRBJ2-7; TRBD2 might be the D (5 bases). V was pared by 4 bases and J by 3 bases, with 10 bases between. Germline V gene data show CDR1 as SQVTM and CDR2 as ANQGSEA. The CDR3 has 12 residues. CDR3 nucleotide sequence: TGCAGCGTTGTACTAGACTTCTACGAGCAGTACTTC. It specifies CSVVLDFYEQYF.

The chain has TRBV5-4 and TRBJ1-2, with D possibly being TRBD1 (6 bases). The germline gives CDR1 SGHNT, CDR2 YYREEE (reference sequence). This CDR3 is 16 amino acids long. The V and J ends lost 1 base and 0 bases respectively, with 13 bases between them. CDR3 protein: CASSLSRDKSNYGYTF. The DNA for the CDR3 is TGTGCCAGCAGCTTGAGCCGGGACAAATCTAACTATGGCTACACCTTC.

This clone is a singleton in its sample. V gene TRBV4-2 combines with J gene TRBJ2-7; TRBD2 aligns across 12 bases. After removal of 0 bases from V and 1 base from J, the junction contained 4 bases not matched to a gene. CDR3 length: 17 amino acids. Looked up from germline, CDR1 is LGHNA and CDR2 is YNFKEQ. CDR3 DNA sequence: TGTGCCAGCAGCCAAGATCGGGGACTAGCGGGTTCCTACGAGCAGTACTTC. Protein product: CASSQDRGLAGSYEQYF.

V usage is TRBV27 and J usage is TRBJ1-4, with 7 nucleotides matching TRBD1. The CDR3 has 16 residues. Germline values: CDR1 MNHEY, CDR2 SMNVEV (reference sequence). The V segment lost 6 bases and the J segment 11 bases; nucleotides outside the gene matches: 18. CDR3 coding DNA: TGTGCCAGCAGCCGAACGGGGGACAGCCCCTATGGGAAACTGTTTTTT. Translating gives CASSRTGDSPYGKLFF.

The genes are TRBV19 and TRBJ2-5, with D possibly matching TRBD2 (5 bases). CDR3 length equals 17 residues. Germline loops: CDR1 LNHDA, CDR2 SQIVND (reference sequence). Trimming cost V 3 bases and J 0 bases, with 17 bases left between them. CDR3 region: CASSIGWQRRYQETQYF. CDR3 DNA: TGTGCCAGTAGTATCGGATGGCAGCGGAGGTACCAAGAGACCCAGTACTTC.

The J gene is TRBJ2-7, the V gene TRBV6-5; 8 nucleotides match TRBD1. CDR1 and CDR2 (germline): MNHEY, SVGAGI. The CDR3 is 13 residues long. Germline trimming cut 6 bases from V and 5 bases from J; bases unmatched to any gene: 6. DNA for the CDR3: TGTGCCAGCAGCAGGACAGGGTTCGACGAGCAGTACTTC. Protein product: CASSRTGFDEQYF.

This chain links TRBV6-5 with TRBJ2-1; 12 bases agree with TRBD2. The CDR3 has 14 residues. CDR1 and CDR2 (germline): MNHEY, SVGAGI. V trimming: 0 bases; J trimming: 14 bases; junction bases outside the gene matches: 5. CDR3 sequence (DNA): TGTGCCAGCAGTTACTCGGCTAGCGGGAGGGTGGAGTTCTTC. It codes for CASSYSASGRVEFF.

The chain joins TRBV10-1 to TRBJ1-1; a weak D match, TRBD1 (5 bases). There are 15 residues in the CDR3. The germline gives CDR1 WNHNN, CDR2 SYGVQD (reference sequence). Trimming left V 0 bases short and J 9 bases short, with 17 bases between. CDR3 nucleotide sequence: TGCGCCAGCAGTGAGTCCCGGGCAGGGAATTCGAAAGCTTTCTTT. Residues: CASSESRAGNSKAFF.

The V and J genes are TRBV2 and TRBJ2-1; possible D gene TRBD1, 6 bases. The length of the CDR3 is 15 residues. Trimming took off 11 bases at V and 5 bases at J, with 22 bases between the two ends. Germline loops: CDR1 SNHLY, CDR2 FYNNEI. CDR3 amino acids: CASSLMGHRNNEQFF. The CDR3 DNA sequence: TGTGCCTCTTCCCTGATGGGACATAGGAACAATGAGCAGTTCTTC.

The chain joins TRBV7-2 to TRBJ2-7, with a possible D match to TRBD2 (5 bases). This CDR3 contains 14 residues. CDR1 is SGHTA and CDR2 is FQGNSA in the germline V gene. V gave up 1 base and J gave up 0 bases, with 7 bases separating them. The CDR3 is CASSLGGYSYEQYF. DNA of the CDR3: TGTGCCAGCAGCTTAGGCGGGTACTCCTACGAGCAGTACTTC.

This clone was recorded only once. V and J are TRBV27 and TRBJ1-2; tentative D call: TRBD1 (5 bases). The germline CDR1 and CDR2 sequences are MNHEY and SMNVEV (reference sequence). The CDR3 spans 15 residues. The V and J ends lost 6 bases and 8 bases respectively, with 22 bases between them. Written as DNA, the CDR3 is TGTGCCAGCAGCTTTACTCTCGGGGGTTCTGAGGGCTACACCTTC. Protein: CASSFTLGGSEGYTF.

The rearrangement links TRBV28 to TRBJ1-2; D is unclear. Germline CDR1 and CDR2: MDHEN and SYDVKM. This CDR3 comprises 16 residues. V lost 4 bases to trimming and J lost 4 bases, with 19 bases between them. The CDR3 sequence is CASSSPLPRLGYGYTF. Here the CDR3 DNA reads TGTGCCAGCAGTTCCCCCTTGCCGCGGTTGGGCTATGGCTACACCTTC.

The CDR3 reads CASSLAGTGLSNTGELFF. In nucleotides, the CDR3 is TGTGCCAGCAGCTTGGCGGGGACAGGGTTGTCGAACACCGGGGAGCTGTTTTTT. The rearrangement links TRBV5-6 to TRBJ2-2; 9 nucleotides agree with TRBD1. Germline trimming cut 0 bases from V and 0 bases from J; bases unmatched to any gene: 6. The length of the CDR3 is 18 residues. Germline loops: CDR1 SGHDT, CDR2 YYEEEE.

This rearrangement joins TRBV28 to TRBJ2-3, with 7 bases matching TRBD2. The length of the CDR3 is 15 residues. Germline lookup yields CDR1 MDHEN and CDR2 SYDVKM. V shed 5 bases, J shed 0 bases, and the junction held 5 bases outside the gene matches. Written as DNA, the CDR3 is TGTGCCAGCAGTAGACCTAGCGGAAGCACAGATACGCAGTATTTT. It codes for CASSRPSGSTDTQYF.

CDR3 sequence reads: CASSSPSLGGSVYLGFSGNTIYF. CDR3 coding DNA: TGTGCCAGCAGTTCCCCCTCGTTGGGAGGGAGCGTATATTTGGGGTTCTCTGGAAACACCATATATTTT. This chain links TRBV28 with TRBJ1-3, with D unclear. The CDR3 spans 23 residues. Deletions cut 4 bases from V and 0 bases from J, with 34 bases between. Per germline, CDR1 MDHEN and CDR2 SYDVKM.

The genes are TRBV4-1 and TRBJ2-2; 8 bases line up with TRBD2. Trimming cost V 4 bases and J 9 bases; bases outside gene matches: 13. The CDR3 spans 16 residues. Per germline, CDR1 MGHRA and CDR2 YSYEKL. The CDR3 DNA reads TGCGCCAGCAGCCTCGGTCCCGGGAGGGCCGTCCGGGAGCTGTTTTTT. This sequence encodes CASSLGPGRAVRELFF.

The J gene is TRBJ1-3, the V gene TRBV19; TRBD1 matches 8 bases. CDR3 length: 14 amino acids. The germline V gene has CDR1 LNHDA and CDR2 SQIVND (reference sequence). J gave up 2 bases and V 6 bases, and 3 bases lay outside the gene matches. CDR3 sequence reads: CASRTDRAGNTIYF. The CDR3 DNA sequence: TGTGCCAGTAGAACGGACAGGGCTGGAAACACCATATATTTT. The complete variable domain, with remaining parts taken from reference TRBV19 and TRBJ1-3, reads DGGITQSPKYLFRKEGQNVTLSCEQNLNHDAMYWYRQDPGQGLRLIYYSQIVNDFQKGDIAEGYSVSREKKESFPLTVTSAQKNPTAFYLCASRTDRAGNTIYFGEGSWLTVV.

By share, this clone ranks as medium-sized. The V gene is TRBV7-8, the J gene TRBJ2-7; D gene unclear. Trimming cost V 0 bases and J 6 bases, with 15 bases left between them. The CDR3 has 15 amino acids. Per germline, CDR1 SGHVS and CDR2 FQNEAQ. The CDR3 protein is CASSLARQASTEQYF. Written as DNA, the CDR3 is TGTGCCAGCAGCTTAGCGCGTCAGGCGTCTACCGAGCAGTACTTC.

Worth noting for this clone: The identical CDR3 is also encoded by other nucleotide sequences in the sample. CDR3 coding DNA: TGTGCCTGGAGTCCTCCCAACTGGTATAGCAATCAGCCCCAGCATTTT. Translating gives CAWSPPNWYSNQPQHF. The chain combines TRBV30 with TRBJ1-5; D unresolved. Germline CDR1 reads GTSNPN; CDR2 reads SVGIG (reference sequence). V lost 2 bases, J lost 0 bases, and 14 bases lay in between. The CDR3 length is 16 residues. The whole variable domain, filled in from reference TRBV30 and TRBJ1-5, reads SQTIHQWPATLVQPVGSPLSLECTVEGTSNPNLYWYRQAAGRGLQLLFYSVGIGQISSEVPQNLSASRPQDRQFILSSKKLLLSDSGFYLCAWSPPNWYSNQPQHFGDGTRLSIL.